The clone carrying this TCR beta chain occurred once. The antigen is undetermined. The sample originates from a study of a mutant IDH1 vaccine in newly diagnosed glioma. Study-wide background: Across weeks 1, 3, 5, 7, 11, 15, 19 and 23, patients received a vaccination each time, eight in all.

The germline V gene has CDR1 SGDLS and CDR2 YYNGEE. After removal of 4 bases from V and 3 bases from J, the junction contained 9 bases not matched to a gene. The CDR3 spans 16 residues. Time point given: week 11, during vaccination. Every vaccine dose comprised 300 ug of mutant IDH1 20-mer peptide plus topical imiquimod. The data were produced by immunoSEQ multiplex PCR, yet TCRdb's version contains in-frame clones alone and is incomplete. The profile shows about 32,000 clones, around 80% of them singletons. The starting material was PBMCs, obtained from a glioma patient whose treatment included an IDH1 peptide vaccine. The origin of this receptor is a man aged 30 to 39 with glioma. V and J are TRBV9 and TRBJ2-2; 7 nucleotides agree with TRBD2. CDR3 bases: TGTGCCAGCAGCTCCAGGACTAGAGTCGACACCGGGGAGCTGTTTTTT. Its protein product is CASSSRTRVDTGELFF. Drawing the rest from reference TRBV9 and TRBJ2-2, the complete variable domain is DSGVTQTPKHLITATGQRVTLRCSPRSGDLSVYWYQQSLDQGLQFLIQYYNGEERAKGNILERFSAQQFPDLHSELNLSSLELGDSALYFCASSSRTRVDTGELFFGEGSRLTVL.